The sequence of this T cell receptor (beta chain) was determined in a study of T-cell reconstitution after alpha-beta-depleted transplantation in children. The length of the CDR3 is 13 residues. In germline, CDR1 is LNHDA, CDR2 SQIVND (reference sequence). Trimming removed 7 bases from V and 7 bases from J, with 16 bases in between. This clonotype turned up a few times. Unique molecular identifiers were used to barcode this TCRbeta library. TCRdb called the PCR reads again in MiXCR, with one record for every CDR3 protein. The sample holds about 350,000 distinct CDR3 sequences; 13% are singletons and the top ten take 4.3%.

The sequence was collected from a human donor who donated a stem cell graft to a child with Fanconi anemia. This specimen consisted of PBMCs, obtained from the stem cell graft. This rearrangement joins TRBV19 to TRBJ1-1, with unresolved D. The CDR3 sequence is CASKLSGDYEAFF. The DNA for the CDR3 is TGTGCCAGTAAACTCTCCGGCGACTATGAAGCTTTCTTT.